A single sample gave rise to the 11 T cell receptor beta chains below, sequenced in a study of technical replicates of blood from four donors. Some clones are missing from TCRdb's copy, which holds only in-frame ones; the method was immunoSEQ multiplex PCR. The sample yields around 61,000 clones, about 97% seen once. Sample: T cells isolated from PBMCs. These receptors came from a human donor in good health.

This chain joins TRBV4-1 and TRBJ1-5; 7 positions match TRBD1. Trimming cost V 3 bases and J 4 bases; bases outside gene matches: 6. Germline-derived CDR1 and CDR2 are MGHRA and YSYEKL. This CDR3 spans 15 amino acids. This chain's CDR3 is CASSHPDRLNQPQHF. CDR3 bases: TGCGCCAGCAGCCACCCGGACAGGTTGAATCAGCCCCAGCATTTT.

The chain recombines TRBV7-6 with TRBJ1-3, with D perhaps TRBD1 (5 bases). CDR1 is SGHVS and CDR2 is FNYEAQ in the germline V gene. The CDR3 runs to 17 residues. The V gene lost 1 base and the J gene lost 2 bases, with 15 bases spanning the gap. The CDR3, as DNA: TGTGCCAGCAGCTTAGTTAGTGGGGCGACAGCTGGAAACACCATATATTTT. As protein: CASSLVSGATAGNTIYF. The variable domain in full, with the rest retrieved from reference TRBV7-6 and TRBJ1-3, is GAGVSQSPRYKVTKRGQDVALRCDPISGHVSLYWYRQALGQGPEFLTYFNYEAQQDKSGLPNDRFSAERPEGSISTLTIQRTEQRDSAMYRCASSLVSGATAGNTIYFGEGSWLTVV.

The chain combines TRBV4-1 with TRBJ2-7; the match to TRBD2 covers 8 bases. Germline V lookup: CDR1 MGHRA, CDR2 YSYEKL. Trimming at V came to 0 bases and at J to 2 bases, leaving 15 bases not matched to a gene. CDR3 length equals 19 residues. The CDR3 DNA is TGCGCCAGCAGCCAAGATCGGGGCCTGAAGCGGGAGCCTCCCTACGAGCAGTACTTC. Translated, it gives CASSQDRGLKREPPYEQYF.

This chain links TRBV9 with TRBJ1-4, with 8 nucleotides matching TRBD1. CDR1 SGDLS and CDR2 YYNGEE come from the germline V gene. CDR3 length: 16 residues. With V trimmed by 0 bases and J by 6 bases, 7 bases remained unmatched. This CDR3 is CASSVAPGQGDEKLFF. CDR3 DNA: TGTGCCAGCAGCGTAGCCCCCGGACAGGGTGATGAAAAACTGTTTTTT.

The chain has TRBV7-8 and TRBJ1-5, with TRBD1 matching over 7 bases. Germline loops: CDR1 SGHVS, CDR2 FQNEAQ. Unmatched junction bases numbered 20, after V lost 2 bases and J lost 4 bases. There are 20 residues in the CDR3. CDR3 DNA: TGTGCCAGCAGCTTATCCCCCGCGGGCTCCGCGGGGACAGATAATCAGCCCCAGCATTTT. This sequence encodes CASSLSPAGSAGTDNQPQHF.

The CDR3 DNA follows: TGCAGCGTTGGGGGGAAGACTAGCGTGAGCTCTGGGGCCAACGTCCTGACTTTC. As protein: CSVGGKTSVSSGANVLTF. The chain recombines TRBV29-1 with TRBJ2-6; 8 nucleotides align to TRBD2. V dropped 4 bases and J dropped 0; count of bases not matched to a gene: 11. The CDR3 sequence is 18 residues long. Germline-derived CDR1 and CDR2 are SQVTM and ANQGSEA.

This chain uses TRBV4-2 with TRBJ2-1, with 13 positions matching TRBD2. The CDR3 extends over 19 amino acids. The V gene's germline CDR1 is LGHNA and CDR2 YNFKEQ. Germline trimming cut 4 bases from V and 3 bases from J; bases unmatched to any gene: 12. The CDR3 DNA is TGTGCCAGCAGCCTAAAGGTCGGACTAGCGGGAGATGGCTACAATGAGCAGTTCTTC. Translated, it gives CASSLKVGLAGDGYNEQFF.

The V call is TRBV19, the J call TRBJ2-2; 11 bases are a match to TRBD2. Germline lookup yields CDR1 LNHDA and CDR2 SQIVND (reference sequence). CDR3 length: 17 residues. V lost 5 bases and J lost 0; bases outside the gene matches: 5. CDR3 bases: TGTGCCAGTAGTCGACTAGCGGGGAATGCGAACACCGGGGAGCTGTTTTTT. This gives the protein CASSRLAGNANTGELFF.

The chain couples TRBV28 to TRBJ1-2; possible D gene TRBD1, 5 bases. The CDR3 totals 15 residues. Germline values: CDR1 MDHEN, CDR2 SYDVKM. The germline V and J ends were trimmed by 6 bases and 6 bases, with 20 bases remaining between them. CDR3 loop: CASRPGVMGLHGYTF. CDR3 nucleotides: TGTGCCAGCAGGCCGGGGGTAATGGGACTCCATGGCTACACCTTC.

The rearrangement joins TRBV27 to TRBJ1-1; maybe TRBD1 (5 bases). Germline lookup yields CDR1 MNHEY and CDR2 SMNVEV (reference sequence). The CDR3 spans 13 residues. Trimming shortened V by 3 bases and J by 4 bases, and 9 bases separated the two germline ends. The CDR3: CASSFQGGTEAFF. The CDR3 bases are TGTGCCAGCAGTTTTCAGGGTGGCACTGAAGCTTTCTTT.

This chain joins TRBV6-5 and TRBJ1-6; D is possibly TRBD1 (5 bases). Trimming cost V 5 bases and J 4 bases, with 12 bases left between them. Germline assignment: CDR1 MNHEY and CDR2 SVGAGI. The CDR3 has 15 amino acids. The CDR3 DNA follows: TGTGCCAGCAGTCCTCCTTCAGGGTATAATTCACCCCTCCACTTT. Translating gives CASSPPSGYNSPLHF.